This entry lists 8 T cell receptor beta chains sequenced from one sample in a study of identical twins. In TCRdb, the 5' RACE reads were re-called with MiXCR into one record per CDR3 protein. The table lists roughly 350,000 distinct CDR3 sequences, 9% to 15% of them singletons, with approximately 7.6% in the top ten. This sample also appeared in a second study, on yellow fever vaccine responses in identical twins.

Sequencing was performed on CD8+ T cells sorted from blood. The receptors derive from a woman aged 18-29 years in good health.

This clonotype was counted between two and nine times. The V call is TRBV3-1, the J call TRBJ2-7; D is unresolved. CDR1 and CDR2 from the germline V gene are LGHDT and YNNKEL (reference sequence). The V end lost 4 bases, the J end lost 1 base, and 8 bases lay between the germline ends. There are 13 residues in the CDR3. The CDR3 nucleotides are TGTGCCAGCAGCCCAGAGGAATCCTACGAGCAGTACTTC. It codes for CASSPEESYEQYF.

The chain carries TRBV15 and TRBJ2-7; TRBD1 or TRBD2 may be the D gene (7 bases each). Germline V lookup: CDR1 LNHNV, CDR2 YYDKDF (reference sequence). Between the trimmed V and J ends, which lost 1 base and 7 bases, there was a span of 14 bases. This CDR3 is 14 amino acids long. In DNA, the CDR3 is TGTGCCACCAGCAGAGGAGCAGGGGGGGGGGAGCAGTACGTC. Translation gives CATSRGAGGGEQYV.

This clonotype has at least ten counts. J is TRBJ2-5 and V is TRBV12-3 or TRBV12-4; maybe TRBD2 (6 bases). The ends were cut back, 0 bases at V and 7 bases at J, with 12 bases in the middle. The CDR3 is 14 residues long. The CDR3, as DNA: TGTGCCAGCAGTTTAGCTACGGGGGTTGGGACCCAGTACTTC. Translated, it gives CASSLATGVGTQYF.

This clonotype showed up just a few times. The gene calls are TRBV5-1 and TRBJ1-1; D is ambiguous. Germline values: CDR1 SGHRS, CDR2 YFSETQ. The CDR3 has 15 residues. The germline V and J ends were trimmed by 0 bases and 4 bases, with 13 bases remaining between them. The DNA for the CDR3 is TGCGCCAGCAGCTTGGCTGGGGAAGAGAGCACTGAAGCTTTCTTT. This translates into CASSLAGEESTEAFF.

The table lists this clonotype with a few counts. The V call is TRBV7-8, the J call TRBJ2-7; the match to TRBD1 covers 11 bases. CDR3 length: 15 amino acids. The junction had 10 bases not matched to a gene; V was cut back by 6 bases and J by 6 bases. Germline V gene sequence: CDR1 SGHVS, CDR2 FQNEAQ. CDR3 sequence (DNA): TGTGCCAGCAGTGCCGGGACAGGGGGTCTGCTCGAGCAGTACTTC. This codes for CASSAGTGGLLEQYF.

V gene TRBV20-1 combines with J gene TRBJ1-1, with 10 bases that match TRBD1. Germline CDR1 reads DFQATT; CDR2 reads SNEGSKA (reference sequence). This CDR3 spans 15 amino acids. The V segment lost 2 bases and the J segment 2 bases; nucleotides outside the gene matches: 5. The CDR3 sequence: CSARSRDRGNTEAFF. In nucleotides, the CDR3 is TGCAGTGCTAGAAGCCGGGACAGGGGAAACACTGAAGCTTTCTTT.

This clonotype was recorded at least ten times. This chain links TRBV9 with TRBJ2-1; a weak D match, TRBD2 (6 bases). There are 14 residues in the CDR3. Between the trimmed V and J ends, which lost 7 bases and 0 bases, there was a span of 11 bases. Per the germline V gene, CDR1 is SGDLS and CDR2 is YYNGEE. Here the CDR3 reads CASHAGSSYNEQFF. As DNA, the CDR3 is TGTGCCAGCCATGCGGGGTCCTCCTACAATGAGCAGTTCTTC.

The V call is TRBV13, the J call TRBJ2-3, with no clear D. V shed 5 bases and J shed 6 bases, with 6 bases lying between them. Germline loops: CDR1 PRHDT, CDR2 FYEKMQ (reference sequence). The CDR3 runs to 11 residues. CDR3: CASSTWDTQYF. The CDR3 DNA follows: TGTGCCAGCAGCACATGGGATACGCAGTATTTT. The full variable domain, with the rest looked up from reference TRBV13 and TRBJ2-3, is AAGVIQSPRHLIKEKRETATLKCYPIPRHDTVYWYQQGPGQDPQFLISFYEKMQSDKGSIPDRFSAQQFSDYHSELNMSSLELGDSALYFCASSTWDTQYFGPGTRLTVL.